This entry is about one T cell receptor (beta chain). Its target is not known. The length of the CDR3 is 12 residues. Germline CDR1 reads GTSNPN; CDR2 reads SVGIG (reference sequence). Trimming pared 1 base from V and 6 bases from J, leaving 9 bases between. The data were obtained in a study of cytomegalovirus exposure and HLA in healthy donors. General observations from the study: Most sequenced TCRs were rare (though some public TCRs occurred in many donors). Among TCR beta chains, those listed as cytomegalovirus-associated numbered under 200.

The repertoire was sequenced with immunoSEQ multiplex PCR; TCRdb's copy has only in-frame clones and lacks some. Altogether some 80,000 clones are present, about 96% being singletons, with the ten largest covering 1.3%. This receptor was obtained from a woman aged 18-29 years in good health and CMV-seronegative. This chain uses TRBV30 with TRBJ1-2; D is possibly TRBD1 (6 bases). The sequenced sample consisted of PBMCs. The CDR3 sequence: CAWSAPGDGYTF. The CDR3 DNA sequence: TGTGCCTGGAGTGCGCCAGGGGATGGCTACACCTTC.